The rows below give T cell receptor beta chains drawn from one sample of a study of blood T cell repertoires in COVID-19. TCRdb's table, derived via immunoSEQ multiplex PCR, lists solely in-frame clones and lacks some. The repertoire includes about 210,000 clones, 86% of them detected once, and around 6% sits in the top ten. The specimen was PBMCs or T cells enriched from blood (not recorded which). The receptors derive from a man aged 40-55 years with acute COVID-19. Both conserved end residues are part of each CDR3. D genes are given only for firm matches. Clone size is stated in some rows and not others, as once, few, many or a class when expanded.

D	size	length	V	J	CDR3	DNA
NA	once	13	TRBV12-5	TRBJ2-1	CASGLGLYNEQFF	TGTGCTAGTGGTTTGGGGCTCTACAATGAGCAGTTCTTC
TRBD2	NA	16	TRBV28	TRBJ2-5	CASSLGGLAGQETQYF	TGTGCCAGCAGTTTAGGGGGGCTAGCGGGTCAAGAGACCCAGTACTTC
NA	NA	11	TRBV25-1	TRBJ2-3	CASRLADTQYF	TGTGCCAGCCGCCTAGCGGATACGCAGTATTTT
TRBD2	NA	16	TRBV11-2	TRBJ2-7	CASSFTSGLAFYEQYF	TGTGCCAGCAGCTTTACATCGGGACTAGCCTTCTACGAGCAGTACTTC
NA	NA	14	TRBV6-2/TRBV6-3	TRBJ1-3	CASSYGTTGNTIYF	TGTGCCAGCAGTTATGGGACAACTGGAAACACCATATATTTT
NA	NA	15	TRBV5-1	TRBJ1-4	CASSVRGGENEKLFF	TGCGCCAGCAGCGTACGCGGGGGCGAAAATGAAAAACTGTTTTTT
NA	NA	14	TRBV6-5	TRBJ2-7	CASSYSNGAYEQYF	TGTGCCAGCAGTTACTCGAACGGAGCCTACGAGCAGTACTTC
TRBD1	NA	13	TRBV7-4	TRBJ2-1	CASRQGRGDEQFF	TGTGCCAGCCGACAGGGGCGCGGGGATGAGCAGTTCTTC
NA	NA	13	TRBV2	TRBJ1-3	CASSYYLGNTIYF	TGTGCCAGCAGTTACTATCTCGGAAACACCATATATTTT
NA	few	13	TRBV27	TRBJ1-2	CASTRGGNYGYTF	TGTGCCAGCACCCGGGGAGGGAACTATGGCTACACCTTC
TRBD2	NA	16	TRBV9	TRBJ2-1	CASSSTSGRGYNEQFF	TGTGCCAGCAGCTCCACTAGCGGGCGGGGATACAATGAGCAGTTCTTC
TRBD1	NA	15	TRBV7-2	TRBJ2-1	CASSRRTGSIDEQFF	TGTGCCAGCAGCCGCAGGACAGGGAGTATCGATGAGCAGTTCTTC